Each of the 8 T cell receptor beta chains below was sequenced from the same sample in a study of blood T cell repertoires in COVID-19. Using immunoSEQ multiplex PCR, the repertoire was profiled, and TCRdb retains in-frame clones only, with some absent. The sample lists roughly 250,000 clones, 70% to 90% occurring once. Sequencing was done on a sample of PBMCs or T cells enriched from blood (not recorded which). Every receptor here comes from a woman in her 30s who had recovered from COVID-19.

CDR3 coding DNA: TGTGCCACCAGTGACCGAACTTCCAGGGGGCCCACATATGGCTACACCTTC. It encodes CATSDRTSRGPTYGYTF. The chain employs TRBV24-1 and TRBJ1-2; 8 bases agree with TRBD1. The CDR3 is 17 amino acids. V lost 4 bases and J lost 5; bases outside the gene matches: 14. CDR1 KGHDR and CDR2 SFDVKD come from the germline V gene.

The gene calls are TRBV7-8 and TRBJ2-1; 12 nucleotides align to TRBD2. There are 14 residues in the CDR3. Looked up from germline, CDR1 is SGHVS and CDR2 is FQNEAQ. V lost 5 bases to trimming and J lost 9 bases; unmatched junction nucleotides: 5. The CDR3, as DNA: TGTGCCAGCAGCCGGACTAGCGGGGCCCGTGAGCAGTTCTTC. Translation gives CASSRTSGAREQFF.

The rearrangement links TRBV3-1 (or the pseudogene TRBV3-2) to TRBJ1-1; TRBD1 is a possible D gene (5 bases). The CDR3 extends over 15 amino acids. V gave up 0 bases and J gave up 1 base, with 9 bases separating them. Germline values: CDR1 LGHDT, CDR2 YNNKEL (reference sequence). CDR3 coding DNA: TGTGCCAGCAGCCAAGAACGGGGGAGGAACACTGAAGCTTTCTTT. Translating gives CASSQERGRNTEAFF.

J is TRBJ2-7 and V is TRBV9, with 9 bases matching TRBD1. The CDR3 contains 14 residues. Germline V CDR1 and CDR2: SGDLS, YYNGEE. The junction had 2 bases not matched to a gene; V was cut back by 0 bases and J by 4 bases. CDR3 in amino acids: CASSVGTGAYEQYF. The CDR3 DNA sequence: TGTGCCAGCAGCGTAGGGACAGGGGCATACGAGCAGTACTTC.

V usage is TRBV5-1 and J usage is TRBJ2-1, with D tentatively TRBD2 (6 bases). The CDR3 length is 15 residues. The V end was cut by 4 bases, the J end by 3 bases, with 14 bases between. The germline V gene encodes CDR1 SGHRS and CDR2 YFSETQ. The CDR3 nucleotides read TGCGCCAGCAGCCCAGCCACGGGGGACTACAATGAGCAGTTCTTC. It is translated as CASSPATGDYNEQFF.

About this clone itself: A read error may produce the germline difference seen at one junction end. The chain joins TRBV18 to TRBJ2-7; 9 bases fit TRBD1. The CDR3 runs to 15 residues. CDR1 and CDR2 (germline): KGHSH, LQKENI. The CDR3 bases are TGTGCCAGCTCTCCACTCGGAGACAGGGGGAACGAGCAGTACTTC. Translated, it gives CASSPLGDRGNEQYF.

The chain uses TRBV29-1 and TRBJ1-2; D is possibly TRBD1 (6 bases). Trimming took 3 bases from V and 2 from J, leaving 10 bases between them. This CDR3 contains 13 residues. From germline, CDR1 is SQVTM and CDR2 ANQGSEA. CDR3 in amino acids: CSVDPTGNYGYTF. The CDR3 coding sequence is TGCAGCGTTGACCCAACAGGGAACTATGGCTACACCTTC.

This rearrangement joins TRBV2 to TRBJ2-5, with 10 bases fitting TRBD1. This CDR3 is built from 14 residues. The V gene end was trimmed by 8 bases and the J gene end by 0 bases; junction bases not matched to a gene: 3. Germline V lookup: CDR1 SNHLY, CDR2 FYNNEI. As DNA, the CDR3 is TGTGCCAGCGGGGGGACAGGGGACCAAGAGACCCAGTACTTC. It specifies CASGGTGDQETQYF.